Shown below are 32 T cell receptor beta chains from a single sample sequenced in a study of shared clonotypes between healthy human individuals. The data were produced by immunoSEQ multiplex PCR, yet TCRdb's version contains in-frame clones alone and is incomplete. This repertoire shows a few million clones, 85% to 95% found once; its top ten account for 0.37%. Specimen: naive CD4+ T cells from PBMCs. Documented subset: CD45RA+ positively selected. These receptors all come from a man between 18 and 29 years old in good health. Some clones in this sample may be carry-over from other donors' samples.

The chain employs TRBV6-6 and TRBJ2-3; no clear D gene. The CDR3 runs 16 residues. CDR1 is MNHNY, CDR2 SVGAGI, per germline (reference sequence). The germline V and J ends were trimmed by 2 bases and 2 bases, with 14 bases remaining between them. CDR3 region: CASSYGLGTSTDTQYF. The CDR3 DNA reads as TGTGCCAGCAGTTACGGGTTGGGCACATCCACAGATACGCAGTATTTT.

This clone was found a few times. Written as DNA, the CDR3 is TGTGCCAGCAGGGGGGGAGGAAAACTGTTTTTT. Its translation: CASRGGGKLFF. V is TRBV28 and J is TRBJ1-4, with D perhaps TRBD1 (5 bases). The germline V gene has CDR1 MDHEN and CDR2 SYDVKM. This CDR3 spans 11 amino acids. V was cut by 6 bases and J by 10 bases, with 9 bases left in between.

This chain's CDR3 is CASSPYLGPVNTGELFF. The CDR3 coding sequence is TGTGCCAGCTCACCATATCTGGGACCAGTGAACACCGGGGAGCTGTTTTTT. The chain couples TRBV18 to TRBJ2-2; D may match TRBD1 or TRBD2 (5 bases each). This CDR3 spans 17 amino acids. CDR1 KGHSH and CDR2 LQKENI come from the germline V gene. The V and J ends lost 2 bases and 1 base respectively, with 14 bases between them.

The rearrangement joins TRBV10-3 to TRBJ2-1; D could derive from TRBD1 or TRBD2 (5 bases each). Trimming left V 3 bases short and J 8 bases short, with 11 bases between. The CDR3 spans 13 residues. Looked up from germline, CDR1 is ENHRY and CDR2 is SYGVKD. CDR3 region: CAISDSRGYEQFF. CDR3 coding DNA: TGTGCCATCAGTGATTCCCGGGGCTATGAGCAGTTCTTC.

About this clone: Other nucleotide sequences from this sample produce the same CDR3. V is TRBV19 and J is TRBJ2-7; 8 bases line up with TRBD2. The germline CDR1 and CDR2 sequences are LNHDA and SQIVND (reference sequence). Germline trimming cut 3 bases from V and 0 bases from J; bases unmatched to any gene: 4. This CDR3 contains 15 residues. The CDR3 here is CASSISGTSSYEQYF. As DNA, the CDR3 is TGTGCCAGTAGTATTAGCGGGACGAGCTCCTACGAGCAGTACTTC.

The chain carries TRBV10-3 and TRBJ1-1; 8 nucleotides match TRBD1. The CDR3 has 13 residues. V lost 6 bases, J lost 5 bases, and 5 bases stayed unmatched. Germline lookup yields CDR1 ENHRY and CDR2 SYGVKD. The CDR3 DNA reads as TGTGCCATCAGAACAGGGGGTATAACTGAAGCTTTCTTT. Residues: CAIRTGGITEAFF.

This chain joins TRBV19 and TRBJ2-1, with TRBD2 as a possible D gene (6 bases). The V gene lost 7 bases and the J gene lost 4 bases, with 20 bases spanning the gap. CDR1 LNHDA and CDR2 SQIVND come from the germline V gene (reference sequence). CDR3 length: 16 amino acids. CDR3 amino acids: CASKPSSGAQYNEQFF. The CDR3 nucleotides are TGTGCCAGTAAACCCTCTTCGGGAGCCCAATACAATGAGCAGTTCTTC.

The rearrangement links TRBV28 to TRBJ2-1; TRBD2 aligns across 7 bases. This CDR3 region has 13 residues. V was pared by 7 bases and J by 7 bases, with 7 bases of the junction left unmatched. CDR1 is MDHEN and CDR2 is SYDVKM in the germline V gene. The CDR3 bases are TGTGCCAGCATCTCGTGGGAGGGAAATGAGCAGTTCTTC. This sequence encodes CASISWEGNEQFF.

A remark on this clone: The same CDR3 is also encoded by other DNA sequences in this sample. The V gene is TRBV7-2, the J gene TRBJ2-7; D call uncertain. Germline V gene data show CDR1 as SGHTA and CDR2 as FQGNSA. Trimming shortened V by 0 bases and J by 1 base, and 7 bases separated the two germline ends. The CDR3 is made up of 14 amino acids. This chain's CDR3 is CASSLAPGSYEQYF. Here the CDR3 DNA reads TGTGCCAGCAGCTTAGCGCCCGGTTCCTACGAGCAGTACTTC. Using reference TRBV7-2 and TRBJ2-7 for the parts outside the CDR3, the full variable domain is GAGVSQSPSNKVTEKGKDVELRCDPISGHTALYWYRQSLGQGLEFLIYFQGNSAPDKSGLPSDRFSAERTGGSVSTLTIQRTQQEDSAVYLCASSLAPGSYEQYFGPGTRLTVT.

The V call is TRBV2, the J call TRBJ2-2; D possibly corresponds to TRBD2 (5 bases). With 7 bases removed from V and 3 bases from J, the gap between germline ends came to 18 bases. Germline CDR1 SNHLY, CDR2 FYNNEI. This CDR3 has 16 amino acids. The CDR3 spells CASTEDWVGDTGELFF. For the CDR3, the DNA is TGTGCCAGCACGGAGGATTGGGTTGGTGACACCGGGGAGCTGTTTTTT.

In nucleotides, the CDR3 is TGTGCCAGCTCACCCGGGACAGGTATAGGTGAGCAGTTCTTC. It specifies CASSPGTGIGEQFF. This chain uses TRBV18 with TRBJ2-1; 8 nucleotides agree with TRBD1. This CDR3 has 14 amino acids. Per germline, CDR1 KGHSH and CDR2 LQKENI. Trimming took 3 bases from V and 9 from J; bases not matched to a gene: 7.

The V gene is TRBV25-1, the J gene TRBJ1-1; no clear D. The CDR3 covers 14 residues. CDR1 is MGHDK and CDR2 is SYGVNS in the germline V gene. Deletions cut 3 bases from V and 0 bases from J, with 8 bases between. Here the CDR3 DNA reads TGTGCCAGCAGTGACCCTCAGATGAACACTGAAGCTTTCTTT. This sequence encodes CASSDPQMNTEAFF. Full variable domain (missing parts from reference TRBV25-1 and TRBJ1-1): EADIYQTPRYLVIGTGKKITLECSQTMGHDKMYWYQQDPGMELHLIHYSYGVNSTEKGDLSSESTVSRIRTEHFPLTLESARPSHTSQYLCASSDPQMNTEAFFGQGTRLTVV.

The CDR3: CASSTLGGSMNEQFF. CDR3 coding DNA: TGTGCCAGCTCGACTCTTGGAGGGTCGATGAATGAGCAGTTCTTC. The chain couples TRBV18 to TRBJ2-1; D might be TRBD2 (6 bases). CDR1 KGHSH and CDR2 LQKENI come from the germline V gene. The germline V and J ends were trimmed by 6 bases and 7 bases, with 19 bases remaining between them. This CDR3 contains 15 residues.

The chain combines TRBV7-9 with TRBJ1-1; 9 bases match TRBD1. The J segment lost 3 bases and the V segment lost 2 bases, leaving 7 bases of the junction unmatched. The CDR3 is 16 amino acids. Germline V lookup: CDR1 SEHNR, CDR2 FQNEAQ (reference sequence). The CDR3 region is CASSLLGRQGDTEAFF. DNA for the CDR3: TGTGCCAGCAGCTTATTAGGTAGACAGGGGGACACTGAAGCTTTCTTT.

Here the CDR3 reads CASSQEGGRPRGYTF. The CDR3 DNA reads as TGCGCCAGCAGCCAAGAGGGGGGACGGCCGCGAGGCTACACCTTC. This chain joins TRBV4-1 and TRBJ1-2; possible D gene TRBD1, 5 bases. V lost 0 bases, J lost 8 bases, and 16 bases lay in between. The germline gives CDR1 MGHRA, CDR2 YSYEKL. The CDR3 consists of 15 residues.

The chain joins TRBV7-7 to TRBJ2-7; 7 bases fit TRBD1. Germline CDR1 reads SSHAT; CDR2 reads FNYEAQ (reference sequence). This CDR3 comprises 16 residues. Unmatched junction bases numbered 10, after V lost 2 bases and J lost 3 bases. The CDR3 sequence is CASSLRGPGMGYEQYF. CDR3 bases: TGTGCCAGCAGCTTAAGGGGGCCGGGGATGGGCTACGAGCAGTACTTC.

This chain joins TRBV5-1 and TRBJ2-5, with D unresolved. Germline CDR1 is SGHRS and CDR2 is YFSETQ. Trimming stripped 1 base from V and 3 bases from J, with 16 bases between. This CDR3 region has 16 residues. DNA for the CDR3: TGCGCCAGCAGCTTGTCCCTGGGCGGTGTCAAAGAGACCCAGTACTTC. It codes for CASSLSLGGVKETQYF.

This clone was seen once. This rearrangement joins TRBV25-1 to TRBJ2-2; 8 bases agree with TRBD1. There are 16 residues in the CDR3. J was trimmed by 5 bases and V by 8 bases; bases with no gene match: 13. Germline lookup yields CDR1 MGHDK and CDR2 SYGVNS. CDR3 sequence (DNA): TGTGCCAGCGAAGGGGCAGGGGGCGTAGGTACCGGGGAGCTGTTTTTT. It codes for CASEGAGGVGTGELFF.

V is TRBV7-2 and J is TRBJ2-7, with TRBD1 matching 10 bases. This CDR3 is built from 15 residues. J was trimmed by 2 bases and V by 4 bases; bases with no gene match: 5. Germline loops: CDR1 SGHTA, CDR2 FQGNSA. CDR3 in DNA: TGTGCCAGCAGCTGGGACAGGGGATCGACCTACGAGCAGTACTTC. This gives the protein CASSWDRGSTYEQYF.

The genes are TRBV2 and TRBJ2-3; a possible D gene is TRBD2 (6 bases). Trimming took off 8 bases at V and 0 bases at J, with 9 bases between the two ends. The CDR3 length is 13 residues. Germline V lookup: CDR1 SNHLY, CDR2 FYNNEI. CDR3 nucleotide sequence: TGTGCCAGCCAACGGGAGAGCACAGATACGCAGTATTTT. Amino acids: CASQRESTDTQYF. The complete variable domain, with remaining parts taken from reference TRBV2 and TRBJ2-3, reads EPEVTQTPSHQVTQMGQEVILRCVPISNHLYFYWYRQILGQKVEFLVSFYNNEISEKSEIFDDQFSVERPDGSNFTLKIRSTKLEDSAMYFCASQRESTDTQYFGPGTRLTVL.

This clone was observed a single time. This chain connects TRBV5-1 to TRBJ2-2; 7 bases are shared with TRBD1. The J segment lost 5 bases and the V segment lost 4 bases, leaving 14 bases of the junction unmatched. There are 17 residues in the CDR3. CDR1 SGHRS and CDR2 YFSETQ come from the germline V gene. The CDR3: CASSLSTGRIQTGELFF. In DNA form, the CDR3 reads TGCGCCAGCAGCCTATCGACAGGGAGAATACAAACCGGGGAGCTGTTTTTT.

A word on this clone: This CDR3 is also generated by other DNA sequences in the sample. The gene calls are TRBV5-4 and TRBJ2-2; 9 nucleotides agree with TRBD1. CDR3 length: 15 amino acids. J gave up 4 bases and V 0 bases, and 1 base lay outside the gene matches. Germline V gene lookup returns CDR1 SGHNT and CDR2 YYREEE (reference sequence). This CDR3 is CASSLGQGGTGELFF. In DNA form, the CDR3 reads TGTGCCAGCAGCTTGGGACAGGGGGGCACCGGGGAGCTGTTTTTT.

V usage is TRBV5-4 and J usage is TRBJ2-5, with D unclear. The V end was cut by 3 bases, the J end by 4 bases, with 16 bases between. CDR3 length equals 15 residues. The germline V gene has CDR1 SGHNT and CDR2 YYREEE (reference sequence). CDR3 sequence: CASSSSTRIGETQYF. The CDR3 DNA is TGTGCCAGCAGCTCCTCGACTCGAATCGGAGAGACCCAGTACTTC.

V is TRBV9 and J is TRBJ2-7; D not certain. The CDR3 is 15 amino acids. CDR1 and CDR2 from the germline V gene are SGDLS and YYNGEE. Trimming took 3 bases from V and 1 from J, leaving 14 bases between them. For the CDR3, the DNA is TGTGCCAGCAGCGGCGACAAGGGCGAATCCTACGAGCAGTACTTC. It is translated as CASSGDKGESYEQYF.

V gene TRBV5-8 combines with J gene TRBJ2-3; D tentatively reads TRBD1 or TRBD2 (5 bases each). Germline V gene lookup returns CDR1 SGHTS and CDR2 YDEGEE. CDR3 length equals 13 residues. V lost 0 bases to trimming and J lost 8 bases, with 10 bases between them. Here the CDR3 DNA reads TGTGCCAGCAGCTTGGTGGGGGATGCTACGCAGTATTTT. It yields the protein CASSLVGDATQYF.

CDR3 sequence reads: CASSWGDTQYF. The CDR3 nucleotides are TGTGCCAGCAGCTGGGGGGATACGCAGTATTTT. V usage is TRBV7-9 and J usage is TRBJ2-3, with D perhaps matching TRBD1 or TRBD2 (5 bases each). The V and J ends lost 4 bases and 6 bases respectively, with 5 bases between them. Germline-derived CDR1 and CDR2 are SEHNR and FQNEAQ (reference sequence). The CDR3 loop spans 11 amino acids.

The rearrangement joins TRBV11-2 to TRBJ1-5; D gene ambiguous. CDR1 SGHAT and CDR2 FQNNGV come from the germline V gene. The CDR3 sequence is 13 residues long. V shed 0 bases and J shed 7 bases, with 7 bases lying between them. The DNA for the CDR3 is TGTGCCAGCAGCTTAGATTACGAGCAGCCCCAGCATTTT. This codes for CASSLDYEQPQHF.

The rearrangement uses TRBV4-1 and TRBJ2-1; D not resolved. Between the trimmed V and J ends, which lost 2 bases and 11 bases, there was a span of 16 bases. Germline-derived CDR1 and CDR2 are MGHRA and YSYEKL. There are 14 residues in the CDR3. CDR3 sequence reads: CASSQRYSEAQQFF. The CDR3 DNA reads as TGCGCCAGCAGCCAACGGTATTCCGAAGCTCAGCAGTTCTTC.

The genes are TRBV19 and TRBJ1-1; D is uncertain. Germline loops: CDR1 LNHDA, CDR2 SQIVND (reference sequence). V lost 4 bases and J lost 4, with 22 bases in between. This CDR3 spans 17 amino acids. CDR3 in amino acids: CASSNRSRRVWGTEAFF. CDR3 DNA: TGTGCCAGTAGTAACCGGTCCCGGCGAGTATGGGGCACTGAAGCTTTCTTT.

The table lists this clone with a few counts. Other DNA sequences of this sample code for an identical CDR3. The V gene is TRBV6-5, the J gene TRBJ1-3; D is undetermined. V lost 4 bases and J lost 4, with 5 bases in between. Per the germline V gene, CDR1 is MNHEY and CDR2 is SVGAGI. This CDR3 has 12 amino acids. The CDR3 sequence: CASSSQGNTIYF. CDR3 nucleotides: TGTGCCAGCAGTTCCCAAGGAAACACCATATATTTT.

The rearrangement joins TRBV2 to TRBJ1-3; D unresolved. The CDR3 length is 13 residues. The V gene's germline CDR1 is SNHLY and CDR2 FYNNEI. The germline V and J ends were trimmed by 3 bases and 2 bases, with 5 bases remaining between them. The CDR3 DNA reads TGTGCCAGCAGTGACCCCACTGGAAACACCATATATTTT. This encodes CASSDPTGNTIYF.

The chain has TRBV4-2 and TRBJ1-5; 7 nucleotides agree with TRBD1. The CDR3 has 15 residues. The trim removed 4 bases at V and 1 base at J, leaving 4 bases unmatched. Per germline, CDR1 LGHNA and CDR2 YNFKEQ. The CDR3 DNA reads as TGTGCCAGCAGCCGCACAGGGGAAAGCAATCAGCCCCAGCATTTT. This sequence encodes CASSRTGESNQPQHF.